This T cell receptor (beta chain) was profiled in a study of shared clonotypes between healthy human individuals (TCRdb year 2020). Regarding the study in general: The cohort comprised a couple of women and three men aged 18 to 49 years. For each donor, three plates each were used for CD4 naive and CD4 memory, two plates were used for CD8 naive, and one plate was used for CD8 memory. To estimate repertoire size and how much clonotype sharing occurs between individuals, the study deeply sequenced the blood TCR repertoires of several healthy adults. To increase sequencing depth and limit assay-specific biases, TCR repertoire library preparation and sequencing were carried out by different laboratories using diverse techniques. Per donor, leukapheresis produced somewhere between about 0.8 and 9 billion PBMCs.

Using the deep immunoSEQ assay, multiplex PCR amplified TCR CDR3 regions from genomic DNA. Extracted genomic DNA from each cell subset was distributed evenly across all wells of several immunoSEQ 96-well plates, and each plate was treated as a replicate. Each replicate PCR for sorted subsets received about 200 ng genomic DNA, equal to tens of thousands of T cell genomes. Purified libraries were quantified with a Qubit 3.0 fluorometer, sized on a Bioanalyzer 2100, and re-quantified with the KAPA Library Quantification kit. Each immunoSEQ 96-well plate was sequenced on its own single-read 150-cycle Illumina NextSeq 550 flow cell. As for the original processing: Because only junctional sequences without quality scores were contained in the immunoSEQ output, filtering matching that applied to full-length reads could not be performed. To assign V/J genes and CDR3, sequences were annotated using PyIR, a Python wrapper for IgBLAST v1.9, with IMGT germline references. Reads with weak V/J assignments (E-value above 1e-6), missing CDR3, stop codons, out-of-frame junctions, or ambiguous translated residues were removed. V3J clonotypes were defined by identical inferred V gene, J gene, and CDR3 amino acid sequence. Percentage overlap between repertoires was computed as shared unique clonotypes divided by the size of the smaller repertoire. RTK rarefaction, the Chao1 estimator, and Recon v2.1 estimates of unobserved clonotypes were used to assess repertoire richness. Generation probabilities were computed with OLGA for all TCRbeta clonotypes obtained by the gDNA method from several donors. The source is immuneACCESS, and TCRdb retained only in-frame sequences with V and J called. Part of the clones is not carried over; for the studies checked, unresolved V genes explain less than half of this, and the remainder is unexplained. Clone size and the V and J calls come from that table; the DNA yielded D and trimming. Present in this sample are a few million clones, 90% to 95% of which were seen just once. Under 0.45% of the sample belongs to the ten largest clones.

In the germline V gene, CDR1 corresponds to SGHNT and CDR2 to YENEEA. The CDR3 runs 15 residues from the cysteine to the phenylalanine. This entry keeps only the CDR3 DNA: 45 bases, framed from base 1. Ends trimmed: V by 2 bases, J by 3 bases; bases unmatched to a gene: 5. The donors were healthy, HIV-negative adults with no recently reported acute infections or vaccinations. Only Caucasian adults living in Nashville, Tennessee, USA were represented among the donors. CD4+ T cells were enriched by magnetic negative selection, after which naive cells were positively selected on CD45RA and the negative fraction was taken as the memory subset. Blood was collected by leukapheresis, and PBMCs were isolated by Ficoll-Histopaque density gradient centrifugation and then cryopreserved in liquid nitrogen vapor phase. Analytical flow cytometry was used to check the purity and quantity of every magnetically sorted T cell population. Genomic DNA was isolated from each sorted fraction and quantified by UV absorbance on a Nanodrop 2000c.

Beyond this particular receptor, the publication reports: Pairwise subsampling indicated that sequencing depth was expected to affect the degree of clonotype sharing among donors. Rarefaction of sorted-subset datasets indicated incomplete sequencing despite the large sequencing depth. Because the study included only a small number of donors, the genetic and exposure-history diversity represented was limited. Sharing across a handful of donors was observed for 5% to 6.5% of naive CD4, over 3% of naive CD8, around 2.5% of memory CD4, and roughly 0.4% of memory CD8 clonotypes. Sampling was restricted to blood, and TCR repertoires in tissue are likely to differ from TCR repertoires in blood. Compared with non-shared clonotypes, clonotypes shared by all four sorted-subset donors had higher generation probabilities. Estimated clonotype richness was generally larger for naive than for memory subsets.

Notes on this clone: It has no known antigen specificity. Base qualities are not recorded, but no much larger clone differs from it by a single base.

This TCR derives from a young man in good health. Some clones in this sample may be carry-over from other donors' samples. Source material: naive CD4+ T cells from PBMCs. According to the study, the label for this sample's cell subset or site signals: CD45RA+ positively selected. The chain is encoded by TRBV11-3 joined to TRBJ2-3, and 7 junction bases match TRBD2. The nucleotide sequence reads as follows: TGTGCCAGCAGCTTACGCGGGAGTTTTACAGATACGCAGTATTTT. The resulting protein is CASSLRGSFTDTQYF.